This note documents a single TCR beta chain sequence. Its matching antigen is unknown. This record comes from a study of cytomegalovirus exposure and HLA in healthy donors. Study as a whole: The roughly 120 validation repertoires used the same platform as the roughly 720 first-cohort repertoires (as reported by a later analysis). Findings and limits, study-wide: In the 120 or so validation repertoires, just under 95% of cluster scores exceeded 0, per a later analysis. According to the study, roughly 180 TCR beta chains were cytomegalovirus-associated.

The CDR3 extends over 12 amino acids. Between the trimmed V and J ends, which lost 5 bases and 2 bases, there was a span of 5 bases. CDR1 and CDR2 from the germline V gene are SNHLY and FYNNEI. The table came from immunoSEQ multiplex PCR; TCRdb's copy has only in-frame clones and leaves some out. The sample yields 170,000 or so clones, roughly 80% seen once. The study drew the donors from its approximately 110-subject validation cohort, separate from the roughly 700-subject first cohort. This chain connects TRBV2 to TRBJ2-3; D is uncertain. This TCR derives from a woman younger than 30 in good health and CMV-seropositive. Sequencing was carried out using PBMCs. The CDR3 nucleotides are TGTGCCAGCAGTCCTAACACAGATACGCAGTATTTT. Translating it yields CASSPNTDTQYF.